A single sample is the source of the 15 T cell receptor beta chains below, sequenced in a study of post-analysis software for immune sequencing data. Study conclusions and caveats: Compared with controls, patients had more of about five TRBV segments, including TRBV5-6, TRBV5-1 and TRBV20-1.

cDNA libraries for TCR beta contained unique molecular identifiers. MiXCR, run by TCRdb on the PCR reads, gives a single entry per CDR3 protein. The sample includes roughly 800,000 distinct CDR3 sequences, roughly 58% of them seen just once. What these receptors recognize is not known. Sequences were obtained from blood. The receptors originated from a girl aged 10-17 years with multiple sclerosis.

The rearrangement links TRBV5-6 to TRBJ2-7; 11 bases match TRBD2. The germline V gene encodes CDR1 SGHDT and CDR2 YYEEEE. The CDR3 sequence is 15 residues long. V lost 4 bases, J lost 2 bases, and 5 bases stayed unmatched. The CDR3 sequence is CASSGGLAGTYEQYF. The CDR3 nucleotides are TGTGCCAGCAGCGGCGGACTAGCGGGTACCTACGAGCAGTACTTC.

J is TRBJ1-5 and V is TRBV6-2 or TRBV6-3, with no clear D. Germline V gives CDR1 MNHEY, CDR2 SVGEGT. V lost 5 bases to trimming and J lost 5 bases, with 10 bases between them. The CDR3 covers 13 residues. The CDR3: CASSQQTYQPQHF. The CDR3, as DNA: TGTGCCAGCAGTCAACAGACTTATCAGCCCCAGCATTTT.

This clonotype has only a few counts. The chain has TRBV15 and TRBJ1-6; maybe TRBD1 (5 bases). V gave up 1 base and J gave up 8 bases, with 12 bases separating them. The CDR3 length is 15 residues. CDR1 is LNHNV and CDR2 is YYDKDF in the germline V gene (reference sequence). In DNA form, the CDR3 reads TGTGCCACCAGCAGAGTTTTCGGGGGTGATTCACCCCTCCACTTT. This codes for CATSRVFGGDSPLHF.

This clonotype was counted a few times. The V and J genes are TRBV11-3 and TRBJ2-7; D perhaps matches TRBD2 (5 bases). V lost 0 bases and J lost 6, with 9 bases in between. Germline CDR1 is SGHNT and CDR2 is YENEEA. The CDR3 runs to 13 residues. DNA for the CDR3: TGTGCCAGCAGCTTAGATGGGAGTGGCGAGCAGTACTTC. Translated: CASSLDGSGEQYF.

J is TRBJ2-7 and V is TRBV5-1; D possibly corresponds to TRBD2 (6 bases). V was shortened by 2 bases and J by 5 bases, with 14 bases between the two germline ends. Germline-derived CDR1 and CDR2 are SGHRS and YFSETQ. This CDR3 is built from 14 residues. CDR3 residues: CASSFSRREDEQYF. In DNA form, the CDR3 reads TGCGCCAGCAGCTTCTCTCGCAGGGAGGACGAGCAGTACTTC.

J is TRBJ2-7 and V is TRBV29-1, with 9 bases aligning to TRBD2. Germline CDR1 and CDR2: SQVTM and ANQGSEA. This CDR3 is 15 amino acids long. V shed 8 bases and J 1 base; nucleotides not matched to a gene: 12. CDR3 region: CSPEPSGRPSYEQYF. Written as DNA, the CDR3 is TGCAGCCCCGAGCCCAGCGGGAGGCCGTCCTACGAGCAGTACTTC.

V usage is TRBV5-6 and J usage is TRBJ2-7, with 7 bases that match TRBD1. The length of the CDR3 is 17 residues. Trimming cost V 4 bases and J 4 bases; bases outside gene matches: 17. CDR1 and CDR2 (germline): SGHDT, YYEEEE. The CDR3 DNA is TGTGCCAGCAGCGGAACGACAGGGAAAGACAGCCCTTACGAGCAGTACTTC. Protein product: CASSGTTGKDSPYEQYF.

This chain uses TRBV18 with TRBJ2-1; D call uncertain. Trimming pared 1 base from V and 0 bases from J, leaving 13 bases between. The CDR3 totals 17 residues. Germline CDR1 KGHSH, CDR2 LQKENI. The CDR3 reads CASSPRPGSSSYNEQFF. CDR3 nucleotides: TGTGCCAGCTCACCACGACCCGGCTCCAGCTCCTACAATGAGCAGTTCTTC.

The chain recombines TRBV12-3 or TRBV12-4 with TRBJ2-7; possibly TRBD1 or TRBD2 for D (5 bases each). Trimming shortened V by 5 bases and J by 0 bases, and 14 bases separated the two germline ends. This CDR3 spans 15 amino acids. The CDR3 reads CASSPQSGSSYEQYF. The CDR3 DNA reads TGTGCCAGCAGTCCCCAATCAGGGAGCTCCTACGAGCAGTACTTC.

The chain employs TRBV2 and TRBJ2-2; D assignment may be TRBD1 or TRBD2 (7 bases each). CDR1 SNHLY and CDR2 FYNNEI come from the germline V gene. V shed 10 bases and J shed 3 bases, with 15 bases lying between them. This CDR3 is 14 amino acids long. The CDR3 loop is CATSGRGHTGELFF. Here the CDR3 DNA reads TGTGCCACCTCAGGGAGGGGGCACACCGGGGAGCTGTTTTTT. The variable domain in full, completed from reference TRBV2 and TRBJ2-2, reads EPEVTQTPSHQVTQMGQEVILRCVPISNHLYFYWYRQILGQKVEFLVSFYNNEISEKSEIFDDQFSVERPDGSNFTLKIRSTKLEDSAMYFCATSGRGHTGELFFGEGSRLTVL.

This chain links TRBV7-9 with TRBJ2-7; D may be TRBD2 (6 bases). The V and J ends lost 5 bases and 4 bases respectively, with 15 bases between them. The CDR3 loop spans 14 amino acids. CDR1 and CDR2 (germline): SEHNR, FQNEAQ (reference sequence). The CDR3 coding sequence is TGTGCCAGCAGCCATGGGACTCCCGGATACGAGCAGTACTTC. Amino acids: CASSHGTPGYEQYF.

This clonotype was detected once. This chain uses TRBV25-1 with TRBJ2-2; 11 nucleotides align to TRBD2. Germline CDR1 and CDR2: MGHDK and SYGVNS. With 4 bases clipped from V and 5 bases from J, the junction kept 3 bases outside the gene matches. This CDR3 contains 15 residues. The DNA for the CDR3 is TGTGCCAGCAGTGCGACTAGCGGGATTACCGGGGAGCTGTTTTTT. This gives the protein CASSATSGITGELFF.

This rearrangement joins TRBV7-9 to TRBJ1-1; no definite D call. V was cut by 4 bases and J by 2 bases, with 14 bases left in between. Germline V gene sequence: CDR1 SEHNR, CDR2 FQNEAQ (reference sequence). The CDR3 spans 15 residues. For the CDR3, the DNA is TGTGCCAGCAGCTCCCCCACAAGTACTAACACTGAAGCTTTCTTT. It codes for CASSSPTSTNTEAFF.

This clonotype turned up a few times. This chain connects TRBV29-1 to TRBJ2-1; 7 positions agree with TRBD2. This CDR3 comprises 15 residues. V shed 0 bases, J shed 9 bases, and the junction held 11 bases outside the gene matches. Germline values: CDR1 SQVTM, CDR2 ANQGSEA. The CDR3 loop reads CSVEEAGVAFGEQFF. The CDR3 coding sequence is TGCAGCGTTGAAGAGGCGGGGGTCGCCTTTGGTGAGCAGTTCTTC.

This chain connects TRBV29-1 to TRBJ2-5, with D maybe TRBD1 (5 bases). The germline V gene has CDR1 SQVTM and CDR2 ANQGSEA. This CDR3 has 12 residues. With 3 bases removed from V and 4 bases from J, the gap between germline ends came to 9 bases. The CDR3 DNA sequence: TGCAGCGTTGAGGTGGGGCGAGAGACCCAGTACTTC. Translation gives CSVEVGRETQYF.